This TCR beta chain is from a study of shared clonotypes between healthy human individuals. Assay: immunoSEQ multiplex PCR; the TCRdb copy retains only in-frame clones and omits some. The sample holds about 180,000 clones, just under 95% seen once. This TCR derives from a woman in her 30s in good health. The sample taken for sequencing was naive CD4+ T cells sorted from blood. Subset: CD45RA+ positively selected.

The CDR3 sequence: CASSLQTFDNEQFF. The DNA of the CDR3 is TGTGCCAGCAGCTTACAGACCTTCGACAATGAGCAGTTCTTC. The chain joins TRBV11-2 to TRBJ2-1; no reliable D call. Germline CDR1 is SGHAT and CDR2 is FQNNGV. This CDR3 has 14 amino acids. V was clipped by 2 bases and J by 5 bases, with 10 bases between them.